This T cell receptor beta chain was obtained from a study of blood T cells in healthy people across ages. Primed by a sample-barcoded 5' primer and a J-beta primer mix, a second PCR proceeded for about 6 to 12 cycles. MiXCR, applied by TCRdb to the 5' RACE reads, yields one record per CDR3 protein. The sample lists 650,000 to 1,000,000 distinct CDR3 sequences; about 34% were seen once. The CDR3 is 13 amino acids. Looked up from germline, CDR1 is PRHDT and CDR2 is FYEKMQ (reference sequence). Deletions cut 4 bases from V and 5 bases from J, with 11 bases between. The V call is TRBV13, the J call TRBJ1-2; D gene ambiguous. The sample consisted of blood. The source of this sequence is a man younger than 30 in good health. For the CDR3, the DNA is TGTGCCAGCAGCTCACAAACACGGTATGGCTACACCTTC. This sequence encodes CASSSQTRYGYTF. The full variable domain, its missing parts supplied by reference TRBV13 and TRBJ1-2, is AAGVIQSPRHLIKEKRETATLKCYPIPRHDTVYWYQQGPGQDPQFLISFYEKMQSDKGSIPDRFSAQQFSDYHSELNMSSLELGDSALYFCASSSQTRYGYTFGSGTRLTVV.